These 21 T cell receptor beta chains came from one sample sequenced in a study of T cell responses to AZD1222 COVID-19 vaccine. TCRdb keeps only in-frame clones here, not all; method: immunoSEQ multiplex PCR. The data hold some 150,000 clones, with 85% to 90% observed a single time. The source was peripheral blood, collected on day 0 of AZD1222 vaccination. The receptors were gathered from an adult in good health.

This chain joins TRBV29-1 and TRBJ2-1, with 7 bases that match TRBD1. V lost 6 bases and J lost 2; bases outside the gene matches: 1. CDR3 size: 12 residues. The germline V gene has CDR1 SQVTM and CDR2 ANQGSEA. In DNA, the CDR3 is TGCAGCGTCGACAGGGCCTACAATGAGCAGTTCTTC. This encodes CSVDRAYNEQFF.

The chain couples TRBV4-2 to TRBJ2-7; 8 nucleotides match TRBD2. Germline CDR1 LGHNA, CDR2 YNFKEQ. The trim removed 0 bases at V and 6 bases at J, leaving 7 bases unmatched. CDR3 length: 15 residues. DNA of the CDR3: TGTGCCAGCAGCCAAGATAGAGCGGGAGTCGGCGAGCAGTACTTC. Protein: CASSQDRAGVGEQYF.

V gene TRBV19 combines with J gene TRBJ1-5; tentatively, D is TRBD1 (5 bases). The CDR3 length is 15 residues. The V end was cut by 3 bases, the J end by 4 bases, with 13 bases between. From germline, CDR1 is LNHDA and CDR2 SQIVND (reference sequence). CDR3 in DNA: TGTGCCAGTAGTATGCCGGTTCAGGGAAATCAGCCCCAGCATTTT. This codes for CASSMPVQGNQPQHF.

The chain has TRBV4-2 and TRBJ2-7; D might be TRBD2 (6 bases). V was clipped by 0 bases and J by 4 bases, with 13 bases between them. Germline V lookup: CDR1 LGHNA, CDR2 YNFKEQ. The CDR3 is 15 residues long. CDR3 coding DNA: TGTGCCAGCAGCCAAGACCTCGCGGGGCGGTACGAGCAGTACTTC. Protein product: CASSQDLAGRYEQYF.

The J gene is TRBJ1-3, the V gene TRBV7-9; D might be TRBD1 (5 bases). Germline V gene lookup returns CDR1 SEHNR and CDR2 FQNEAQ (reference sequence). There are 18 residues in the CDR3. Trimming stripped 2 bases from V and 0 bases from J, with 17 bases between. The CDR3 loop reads CASSLRFGQGLSGNTIYF. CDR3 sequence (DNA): TGTGCCAGCAGCTTACGGTTTGGGCAGGGTCTCTCTGGAAACACCATATATTTT.

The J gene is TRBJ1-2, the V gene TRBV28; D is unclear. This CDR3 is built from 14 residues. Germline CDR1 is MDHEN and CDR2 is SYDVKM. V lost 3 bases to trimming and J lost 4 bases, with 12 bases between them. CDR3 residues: CASSFRTGIYGYTF. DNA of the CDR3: TGTGCCAGCAGTTTTAGGACCGGAATCTATGGCTACACCTTC.

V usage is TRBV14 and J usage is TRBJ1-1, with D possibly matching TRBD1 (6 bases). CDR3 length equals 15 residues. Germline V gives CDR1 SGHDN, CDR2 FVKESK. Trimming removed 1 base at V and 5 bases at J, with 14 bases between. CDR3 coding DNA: TGTGCCAGCAGCCAAGTCCTGGGGGCAGGTACTGAAGCTTTCTTT. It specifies CASSQVLGAGTEAFF.

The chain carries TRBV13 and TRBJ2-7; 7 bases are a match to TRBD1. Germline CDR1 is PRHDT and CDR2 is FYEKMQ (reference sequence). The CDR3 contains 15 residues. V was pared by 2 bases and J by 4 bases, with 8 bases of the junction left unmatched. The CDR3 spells CASSLNIRGQYEQYF. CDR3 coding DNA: TGTGCCAGCAGCTTAAACATAAGGGGGCAATACGAGCAGTACTTC. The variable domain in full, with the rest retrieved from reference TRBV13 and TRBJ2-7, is AAGVIQSPRHLIKEKRETATLKCYPIPRHDTVYWYQQGPGQDPQFLISFYEKMQSDKGSIPDRFSAQQFSDYHSELNMSSLELGDSALYFCASSLNIRGQYEQYFGPGTRLTVT.

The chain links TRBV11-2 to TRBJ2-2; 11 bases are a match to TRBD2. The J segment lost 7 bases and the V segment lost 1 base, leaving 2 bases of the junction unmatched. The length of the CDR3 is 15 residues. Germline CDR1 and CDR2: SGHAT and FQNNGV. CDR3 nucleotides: TGTGCCAGCAGCTTAGTACTAGCGGGAGTCGGGGAGCTGTTTTTT. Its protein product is CASSLVLAGVGELFF. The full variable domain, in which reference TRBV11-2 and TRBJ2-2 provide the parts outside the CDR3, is EAGVAQSPRYKIIEKRQSVAFWCNPISGHATLYWYQQILGQGPKLLIQFQNNGVVDDSQLPKDRFSAERLKGVDSTLKIQPAKLEDSAVYLCASSLVLAGVGELFFGEGSRLTVL.

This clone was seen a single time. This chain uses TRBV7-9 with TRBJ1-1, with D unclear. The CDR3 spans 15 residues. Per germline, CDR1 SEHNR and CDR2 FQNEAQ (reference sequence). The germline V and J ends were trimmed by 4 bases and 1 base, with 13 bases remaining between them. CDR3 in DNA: TGTGCCAGCAGCTCAACCAAAGATAGGAACACTGAAGCTTTCTTT. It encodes CASSSTKDRNTEAFF.

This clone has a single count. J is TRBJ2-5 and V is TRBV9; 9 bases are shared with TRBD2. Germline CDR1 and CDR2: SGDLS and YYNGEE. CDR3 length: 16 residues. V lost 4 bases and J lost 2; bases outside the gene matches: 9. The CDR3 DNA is TGTGCCAGCAGCCAAGGACCTAGCGGGGCACAAGAGACCCAGTACTTC. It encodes CASSQGPSGAQETQYF.

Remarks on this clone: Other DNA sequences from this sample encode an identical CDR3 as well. This CDR3 reads CASSEVVTGELFF. Written as DNA, the CDR3 is TGTGCCAGCAGTGAGGTGGTCACCGGGGAGCTGTTTTTT. The chain combines TRBV2 with TRBJ2-2; D call uncertain. This CDR3 spans 13 amino acids. Germline V gene sequence: CDR1 SNHLY, CDR2 FYNNEI. V was shortened by 3 bases and J by 4 bases, with 6 bases between the two germline ends.

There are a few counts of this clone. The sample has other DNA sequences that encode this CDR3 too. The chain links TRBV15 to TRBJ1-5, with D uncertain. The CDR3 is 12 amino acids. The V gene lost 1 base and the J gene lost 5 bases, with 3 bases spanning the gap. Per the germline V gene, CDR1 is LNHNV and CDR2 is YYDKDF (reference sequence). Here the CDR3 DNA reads TGTGCCACCAGCAGAGTGGATCAGCCCCAGCATTTT. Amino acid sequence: CATSRVDQPQHF.

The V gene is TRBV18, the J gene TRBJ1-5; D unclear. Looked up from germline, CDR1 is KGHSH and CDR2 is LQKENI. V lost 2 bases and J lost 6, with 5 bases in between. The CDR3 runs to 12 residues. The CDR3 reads CASSPGPQPQHF. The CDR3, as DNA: TGTGCCAGCTCACCAGGGCCTCAGCCCCAGCATTTT.

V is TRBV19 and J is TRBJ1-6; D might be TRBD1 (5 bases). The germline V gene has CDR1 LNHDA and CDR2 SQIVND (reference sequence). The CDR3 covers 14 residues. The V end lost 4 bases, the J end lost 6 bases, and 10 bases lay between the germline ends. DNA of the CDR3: TGTGCCAGTAGTAGGACACTTACTAATTCACCCCTCCACTTT. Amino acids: CASSRTLTNSPLHF.

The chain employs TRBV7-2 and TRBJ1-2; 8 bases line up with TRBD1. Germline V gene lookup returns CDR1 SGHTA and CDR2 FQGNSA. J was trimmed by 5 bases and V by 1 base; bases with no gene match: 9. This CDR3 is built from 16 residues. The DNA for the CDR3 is TGTGCCAGCAGCTTAGGAAGGGACAGGACGTTGTATGGCTACACCTTC. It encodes CASSLGRDRTLYGYTF.

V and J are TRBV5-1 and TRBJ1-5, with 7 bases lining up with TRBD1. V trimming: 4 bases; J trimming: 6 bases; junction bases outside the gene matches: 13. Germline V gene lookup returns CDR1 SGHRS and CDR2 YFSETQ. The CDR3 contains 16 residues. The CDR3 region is CASSQKDREDGQPQHF. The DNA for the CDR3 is TGCGCCAGCAGCCAGAAAGACAGGGAAGACGGTCAGCCCCAGCATTTT. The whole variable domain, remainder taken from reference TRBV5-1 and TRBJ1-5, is KAGVTQTPRYLIKTRGQQVTLSCSPISGHRSVSWYQQTPGQGLQFLFEYFSETQRNKGNFPGRFSGRQFSNSRSEMNVSTLELGDSALYLCASSQKDREDGQPQHFGDGTRLSIL.

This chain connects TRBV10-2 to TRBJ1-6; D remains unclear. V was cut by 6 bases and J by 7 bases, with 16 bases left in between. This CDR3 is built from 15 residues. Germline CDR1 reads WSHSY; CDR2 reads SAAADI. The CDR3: CASRWEESLNSPLHF. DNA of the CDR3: TGCGCCAGCAGATGGGAGGAGAGTTTAAATTCACCCCTCCACTTT.

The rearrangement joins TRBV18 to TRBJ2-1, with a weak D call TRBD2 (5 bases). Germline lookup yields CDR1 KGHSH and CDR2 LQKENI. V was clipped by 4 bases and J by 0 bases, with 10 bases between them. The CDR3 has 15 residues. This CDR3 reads CASSRSGSSYNEQFF. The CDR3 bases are TGTGCCAGCTCACGGAGTGGGAGCTCCTACAATGAGCAGTTCTTC.

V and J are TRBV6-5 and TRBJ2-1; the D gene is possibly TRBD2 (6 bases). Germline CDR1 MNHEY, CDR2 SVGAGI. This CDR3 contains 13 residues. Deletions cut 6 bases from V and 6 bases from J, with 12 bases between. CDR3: CASSRVEGNEQFF. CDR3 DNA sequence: TGTGCCAGCAGCAGAGTGGAGGGCAATGAGCAGTTCTTC.

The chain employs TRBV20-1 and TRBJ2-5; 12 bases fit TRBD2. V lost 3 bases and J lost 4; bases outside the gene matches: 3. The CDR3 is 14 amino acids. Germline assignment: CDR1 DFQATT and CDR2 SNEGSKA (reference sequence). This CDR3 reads CSASLAGGPETQYF. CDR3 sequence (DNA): TGCAGTGCTAGTCTAGCGGGGGGGCCAGAGACCCAGTACTTC.